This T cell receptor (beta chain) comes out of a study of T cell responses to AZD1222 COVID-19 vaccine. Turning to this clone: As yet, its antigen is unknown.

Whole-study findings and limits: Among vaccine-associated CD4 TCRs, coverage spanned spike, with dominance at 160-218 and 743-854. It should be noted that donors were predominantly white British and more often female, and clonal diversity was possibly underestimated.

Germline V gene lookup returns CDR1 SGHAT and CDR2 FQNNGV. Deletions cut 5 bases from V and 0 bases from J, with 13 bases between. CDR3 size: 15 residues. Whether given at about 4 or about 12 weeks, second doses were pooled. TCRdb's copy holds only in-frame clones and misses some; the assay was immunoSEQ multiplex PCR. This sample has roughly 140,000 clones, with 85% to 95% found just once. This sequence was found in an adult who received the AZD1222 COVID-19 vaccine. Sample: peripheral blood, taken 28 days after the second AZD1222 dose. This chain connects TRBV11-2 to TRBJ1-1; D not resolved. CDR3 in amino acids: CASSTHGSMNTEAFF. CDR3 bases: TGTGCCAGCAGCACTCACGGGAGCATGAACACTGAAGCTTTCTTT. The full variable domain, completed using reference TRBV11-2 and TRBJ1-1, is EAGVAQSPRYKIIEKRQSVAFWCNPISGHATLYWYQQILGQGPKLLIQFQNNGVVDDSQLPKDRFSAERLKGVDSTLKIQPAKLEDSAVYLCASSTHGSMNTEAFFGQGTRLTVV.